The following is a T cell receptor beta chain sequence with its context. Its specificity is unknown. This sample stems from a study of blood T cells in healthy people across ages. Study observations and caveats: Long-lived donors carried more naive CD4+ cells and greater diversity than aged donors. Investigators viewed diversity estimates from one million T cells as underestimates, the study reported. Per million T cells, the diversity of TCR beta decreased roughly linearly as age advanced.

Germline V gene lookup returns CDR1 MDHEN and CDR2 SYDVKM. CDR3 length: 12 amino acids. Through a sample-barcoded 5' primer and a J-beta primer mix, a second PCR was run for roughly 6 to 12 cycles. In TCRdb, the 5' RACE reads were re-called with MiXCR into one record per CDR3 protein. This table holds approximately 2,000,000 distinct CDR3 sequences, roughly 43% found once. The rearrangement joins TRBV28 to TRBJ2-1; D call uncertain. The assigned J gene may be wrong: the sequence end matches TRBJ2-7 better. Sequencing was done on a sample of blood. The receptor's source is a human donor in good health. The CDR3 DNA sequence: TGTGCCAGCAGGAGCTCCTACAATGAGCAGTACTTC. It specifies CASRSSYNEQYF.